The 20 T cell receptor beta chains given below trace back to one sample, sequenced in a study of blood T cell repertoires in COVID-19. The protocol was immunoSEQ multiplex PCR, while the TCRdb copy is restricted to in-frame clones and leaves out a portion. The table has a few hundred thousand clones, over 75% seen once; the top ten hold approximately 6.8%. Sequenced input: peripheral blood. The receptors stem from a woman between 25 and 40 years old with COVID-19, enrolled during active disease.

The chain recombines TRBV29-1 with TRBJ2-5, with 11 positions matching TRBD2. Trimming cost V 7 bases and J 0 bases; bases outside gene matches: 4. The CDR3 runs to 14 residues. Germline assignment: CDR1 SQVTM and CDR2 ANQGSEA. The CDR3 reads CSGWTSGYQETQYF. The CDR3 region has the DNA TGCAGCGGATGGACTAGCGGGTACCAAGAGACCCAGTACTTC.

V and J are TRBV4-1 and TRBJ2-5, with D hard to call. The CDR3 extends over 16 amino acids. Germline V gene lookup returns CDR1 MGHRA and CDR2 YSYEKL. V lost 1 base and J lost 2, with 14 bases in between. Written as DNA, the CDR3 is TGCGCCAGCAGCCAAGCCTTGGGCTCATCGCAAGAGACCCAGTACTTC. Translated: CASSQALGSSQETQYF.

V and J are TRBV5-1 and TRBJ2-7, with 11 positions matching TRBD2. The V segment lost 4 bases and the J segment 6 bases; nucleotides outside the gene matches: 9. Looked up from germline, CDR1 is SGHRS and CDR2 is YFSETQ. The CDR3 has 15 amino acids. The CDR3 DNA sequence: TGCGCCAGCAGCGCACCAACTAGCGGGAGCTTCGAGCAGTACTTC. Protein: CASSAPTSGSFEQYF.

This sequence joins TRBV6-6 and TRBJ1-5; D gene uncertain. The V end was cut by 3 bases, the J end by 0 bases, with 9 bases between. CDR1 and CDR2 (germline): MNHNY, SVGAGI (reference sequence). CDR3 length equals 15 residues. The CDR3 protein is CASSYSGDSNQPQHF. Written as DNA, the CDR3 is TGTGCCAGCAGTTATTCCGGGGATAGCAATCAGCCCCAGCATTTT.

The rearrangement links TRBV19 to TRBJ2-1; 10 nucleotides agree with TRBD2. This CDR3 comprises 16 residues. J gave up 6 bases and V 5 bases, and 10 bases lay outside the gene matches. Per the germline V gene, CDR1 is LNHDA and CDR2 is SQIVND (reference sequence). CDR3 in amino acids: CASSPLAGDGFNEQFF. Written as DNA, the CDR3 is TGTGCCAGTAGTCCCCTAGCGGGAGATGGCTTCAATGAGCAGTTCTTC.

The V call is TRBV6-5, the J call TRBJ2-1, with 9 bases fitting TRBD2. The V and J ends lost 6 bases and 5 bases, in that order; junction bases with no gene match: 8. CDR3 length: 15 amino acids. Germline loops: CDR1 MNHEY, CDR2 SVGAGI. CDR3 residues: CASSPRSGRHNEQFF. The DNA for the CDR3 is TGTGCCAGCAGCCCCCGAAGCGGGAGGCACAATGAGCAGTTCTTC.

V is TRBV7-6 and J is TRBJ2-3; 12 nucleotides align to TRBD2. Per the germline V gene, CDR1 is SGHVS and CDR2 is FNYEAQ. This CDR3 region has 16 residues. The trim removed 5 bases at V and 5 bases at J, leaving 8 bases unmatched. DNA of the CDR3: TGTGCCAGCAGCGTGGGGCTAGCGGGAGGGAGAGATACGCAGTATTTT. The encoded protein is CASSVGLAGGRDTQYF.

The chain recombines TRBV6-1 with TRBJ2-3, with a weak D call TRBD2 (5 bases). The CDR3 runs to 17 residues. Deletions cut 3 bases from V and 3 bases from J, with 19 bases between. Germline loops: CDR1 MNHNS, CDR2 SASEGT. In DNA form, the CDR3 reads TGTGCCAGCAGTGAGTTCCCCCTTCGCGGAGGTACAGATACGCAGTATTTT. Translating gives CASSEFPLRGGTDTQYF.

As to this clone: Other nucleotide sequences in the sample specify the same CDR3. The chain joins TRBV7-9 to TRBJ2-7, with 7 bases lining up with TRBD1. CDR3 length: 14 residues. With V trimmed by 5 bases and J by 1 base, 5 bases remained unmatched. CDR1 SEHNR and CDR2 FQNEAQ come from the germline V gene (reference sequence). The CDR3 DNA is TGTGCCAGCAGCCCCCGGGACAGATCCTACGAGCAGTACTTC. This codes for CASSPRDRSYEQYF.

This chain links TRBV29-1 with TRBJ2-1, with 8 bases fitting TRBD2. V shed 2 bases, J shed 7 bases, and the junction held 7 bases outside the gene matches. There are 14 residues in the CDR3. Per germline, CDR1 SQVTM and CDR2 ANQGSEA. CDR3 nucleotide sequence: TGCAGCGTTGAAAAGGGACTAGGGTGGAATGAGCAGTTCTTC. Encoded protein: CSVEKGLGWNEQFF.

This chain connects TRBV6-1 to TRBJ1-2; D is ambiguous. In germline, CDR1 is MNHNS, CDR2 SASEGT. This CDR3 has 12 amino acids. V lost 3 bases and J lost 0, with 2 bases in between. For the CDR3, the DNA is TGTGCCAGCAGTGACACTAACTATGGCTACACCTTC. It specifies CASSDTNYGYTF.

The chain combines TRBV7-2 with TRBJ2-1; 10 nucleotides align to TRBD2. J lost 8 bases, V lost 1 base, and 2 bases had no gene match. Germline CDR1 reads SGHTA; CDR2 reads FQGNSA. This CDR3 contains 14 residues. The CDR3 DNA reads as TGTGCCAGCAGCTTAGGTGGACTAGCGGATGAGCAGTTCTTC. Translated: CASSLGGLADEQFF.

The chain recombines TRBV5-1 with TRBJ2-7, with D maybe TRBD1 (6 bases). The germline V and J ends were trimmed by 0 bases and 6 bases, with 13 bases remaining between them. Per the germline V gene, CDR1 is SGHRS and CDR2 is YFSETQ. CDR3 length: 14 amino acids. This chain's CDR3 is CASSLVAGELEQYF. The DNA for the CDR3 is TGCGCCAGCAGCTTGGTGGCAGGGGAACTCGAGCAGTACTTC.

V usage is TRBV3-1 (or the pseudogene TRBV3-2) and J usage is TRBJ1-5; D gene uncertain. This CDR3 has 13 residues. Germline V CDR1 and CDR2: LGHDT, YNNKEL (reference sequence). Trimming pared 4 bases from V and 2 bases from J, leaving 6 bases between. The CDR3 spells CASSPNGNQPQHF. The CDR3 DNA reads as TGTGCCAGCAGCCCTAACGGCAATCAGCCCCAGCATTTT.

The chain couples TRBV24-1 to TRBJ2-1, with a possible D match to TRBD2 (6 bases). The CDR3 runs to 14 residues. Looked up from germline, CDR1 is KGHDR and CDR2 is SFDVKD. Trimming took 5 bases from V and 9 from J, leaving 16 bases between them. The CDR3 DNA reads TGTGCCACCAGTGCGGGAGCCGGGTCGGGTGAGCAGTTCTTC. Translating gives CATSAGAGSGEQFF.

In regard to this clone: The same CDR3 also results from other DNA sequences found in this sample. The chain joins TRBV2 to TRBJ1-5; the match to TRBD1 covers 9 bases. The CDR3 runs to 14 residues. The germline gives CDR1 SNHLY, CDR2 FYNNEI. The trim removed 6 bases at V and 2 bases at J, leaving 2 bases unmatched. The CDR3 is CASSGQGRNQPQHF. The CDR3 DNA follows: TGTGCCAGCAGCGGACAGGGGCGCAATCAGCCCCAGCATTTT.

V is TRBV10-3 and J is TRBJ2-7; a weak D match, TRBD1 (6 bases). CDR1 is ENHRY, CDR2 SYGVKD, per germline. CDR3 size: 14 residues. V was cut by 7 bases and J by 2 bases, with 15 bases left in between. The CDR3 sequence: CAIKSGDGAYEQYF. CDR3 bases: TGTGCCATCAAATCAGGGGACGGAGCCTACGAGCAGTACTTC.

The genes are TRBV6-6 and TRBJ2-5; D is uncertain. CDR1 MNHNY and CDR2 SVGAGI come from the germline V gene (reference sequence). This CDR3 spans 13 amino acids. V was clipped by 7 bases and J by 5 bases, with 14 bases between them. This CDR3 reads CASKLADSETQYF. The CDR3, as DNA: TGTGCCAGCAAATTGGCGGATTCGGAGACCCAGTACTTC.

The chain links TRBV6-5 to TRBJ1-2, with 7 bases lining up with TRBD1. V gave up 6 bases and J gave up 3 bases; unmatched junction bases: 7. The CDR3 extends over 14 amino acids. CDR1 is MNHEY, CDR2 SVGAGI, per germline. The chain's CDR3 is CASSVGQEHYGYTF. The CDR3 nucleotides are TGTGCCAGCAGCGTCGGACAGGAACACTATGGCTACACCTTC.

The genes are TRBV11-3 and TRBJ2-1; no clear D gene. Germline CDR1 is SGHNT and CDR2 is YENEEA. V was shortened by 6 bases and J by 0 bases, with 12 bases between the two germline ends. The CDR3 covers 15 residues. The CDR3 bases are TGTGCCAGCAGTTATACCGAGAGCTCCTACAATGAGCAGTTCTTC. Translating it yields CASSYTESSYNEQFF.